This TCR beta chain derives from a study of tumor T cells in aggressive B-cell lymphoma (TCRdb year 2017). As encoded in the germline V gene, CDR1 is MDHEN while CDR2 is SYDVKM. V lost 8 bases and J lost 2 bases; the stretch between them is 13 bases long. Spanning cysteine to phenylalanine, the CDR3 consists of 13 amino acids. Of all the DNA, just the CDR3 is kept, 39 bases in frame from base 1. Worth noting for this clone: The antigen this receptor binds is unknown. Per-nucleotide qualities are absent, and no much larger clonotype sits a single base away.

The method behind the library was the immunoSEQ multiplex PCR assay. TCRdb's version of the immuneACCESS table is confined to in-frame rearrangements and falls short of the full clone set. An unresolved V gene accounts for under half of the shortfall where checked; the remainder is of unknown origin. The sample has thousands of clones on record, roughly nine tenths of them singletons. 2% to 3% of the sample is taken by the ten largest. The receptor was isolated from an adult with diffuse large B cell lymphoma. Material: tumor tissue. The rearrangement combines TRBV28 with TRBJ2-7; the best D guess is TRBD1, with 6 bases matching. This receptor has the CDR3 CASDPGHAYEQYF. The sequenced DNA is TGTGCCAGCGACCCGGGACACGCCTACGAGCAGTACTTC.